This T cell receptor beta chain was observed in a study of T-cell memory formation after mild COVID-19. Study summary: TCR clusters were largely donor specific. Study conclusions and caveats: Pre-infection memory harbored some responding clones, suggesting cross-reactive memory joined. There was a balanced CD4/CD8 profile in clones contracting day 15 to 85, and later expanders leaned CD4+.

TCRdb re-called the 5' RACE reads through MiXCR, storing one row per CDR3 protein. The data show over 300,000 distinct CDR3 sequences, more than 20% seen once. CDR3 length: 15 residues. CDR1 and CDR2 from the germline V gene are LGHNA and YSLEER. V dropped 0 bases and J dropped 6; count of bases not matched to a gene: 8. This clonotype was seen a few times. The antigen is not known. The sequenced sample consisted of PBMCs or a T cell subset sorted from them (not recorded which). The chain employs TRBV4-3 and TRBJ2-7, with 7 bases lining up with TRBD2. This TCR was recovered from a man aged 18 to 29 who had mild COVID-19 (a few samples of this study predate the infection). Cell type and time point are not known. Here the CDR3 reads CASSQEPSGVGEQYF. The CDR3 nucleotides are TGCGCCAGCAGCCAAGAACCAAGCGGGGTAGGCGAGCAGTACTTC.